A single sample gave rise to the 19 T cell receptor beta chains below, sequenced in a study of T-cell memory formation after mild COVID-19. TCRdb re-called the 5' RACE reads through MiXCR, storing one row per CDR3 protein. Seen here are roughly 150,000 distinct CDR3 sequences, roughly 13% observed once, and the top ten hold approximately 3.3%. Sequenced: PBMCs or a T cell subset sorted from them (not recorded which). Receptors originate from a man between 18 and 35 years old who had mild COVID-19 (a few samples of this study predate the infection). Cell type and time point are not known.

J is TRBJ2-3 and V is TRBV7-9; 11 bases are shared with TRBD1. V gave up 5 bases and J gave up 4 bases; unmatched junction bases: 5. CDR3 length: 15 amino acids. The germline V gene has CDR1 SEHNR and CDR2 FQNEAQ (reference sequence). The CDR3 coding sequence is TGTGCCAGCAGCGAGGGACAGGGGGACGCAGATACGCAGTATTTT. It encodes CASSEGQGDADTQYF.

The chain employs TRBV18 and TRBJ1-1; D call uncertain. The germline CDR1 and CDR2 sequences are KGHSH and LQKENI. V was shortened by 6 bases and J by 2 bases, with 4 bases between the two germline ends. The CDR3 has 11 residues. In DNA, the CDR3 is TGTGCCAGCTCCGAAAACACTGAAGCTTTCTTT. Residues: CASSENTEAFF.

In its sample, this clonotype was seen a few times. This rearrangement joins TRBV7-2 to TRBJ1-1; tentative D call: TRBD1 (6 bases). Germline V gene sequence: CDR1 SGHTA, CDR2 FQGNSA. The CDR3 contains 12 residues. The V and J ends lost 5 bases and 10 bases respectively, with 14 bases between them. The chain's CDR3 is CASSRDRGGAFF. In DNA form, the CDR3 reads TGTGCCAGCAGCCGGGACCGAGGGGGAGCTTTCTTT.

The chain employs TRBV20-1 and TRBJ2-3; D gene ambiguous. The germline gives CDR1 DFQATT, CDR2 SNEGSKA (reference sequence). Trimming removed 6 bases from V and 6 bases from J, with 10 bases in between. The CDR3 spans 11 residues. CDR3 sequence (DNA): TGCAGTGCGCCGATTGGGGATACGCAGTATTTT. Protein: CSAPIGDTQYF.

The chain is built from TRBV5-1 and TRBJ2-7, with TRBD2 identical over 7 bases. The V gene end was trimmed by 5 bases and the J gene end by 4 bases; junction bases not matched to a gene: 6. The CDR3 covers 13 residues. Germline loops: CDR1 SGHRS, CDR2 YFSETQ. The CDR3 loop is CASRPGEGYEQYV. CDR3 nucleotide sequence: TGCGCCAGCAGACCGGGGGAGGGTTACGAGCAGTACGTC.

The rearrangement uses TRBV7-8 and TRBJ1-3; possibly TRBD1 for D (6 bases). The germline CDR1 and CDR2 sequences are SGHVS and FQNEAQ. This CDR3 comprises 14 residues. V was shortened by 2 bases and J by 3 bases, with 8 bases between the two germline ends. CDR3 nucleotides: TGTGCCAGCAGCTTAAGGGGGATTGGAAACACCATATATTTT. Translating gives CASSLRGIGNTIYF.

The V call is TRBV7-6, the J call TRBJ2-1; perhaps TRBD1 as D (6 bases). The CDR3 has 15 residues. Germline V lookup: CDR1 SGHVS, CDR2 FNYEAQ. V gave up 5 bases and J gave up 2 bases, with 13 bases separating them. CDR3 amino acids: CASSPLKGAYNEQFF. For the CDR3, the DNA is TGTGCCAGCAGCCCCCTTAAGGGGGCCTACAATGAGCAGTTCTTC. The variable domain in full, with the rest retrieved from reference TRBV7-6 and TRBJ2-1, is GAGVSQSPRYKVTKRGQDVALRCDPISGHVSLYWYRQALGQGPEFLTYFNYEAQQDKSGLPNDRFSAERPEGSISTLTIQRTEQRDSAMYRCASSPLKGAYNEQFFGPGTRLTVL.

This clonotype was observed a handful of times. V is TRBV19 and J is TRBJ1-1; 10 bases fit TRBD1. Germline loops: CDR1 LNHDA, CDR2 SQIVND (reference sequence). This CDR3 spans 15 amino acids. Losses at the gene ends were 7 bases for V and 5 bases for J; bases not matched to a gene: 10. Written as DNA, the CDR3 is TGTGCCAGTACCCCTCGACAGGGGGCTAAGACTGAAGCTTTCTTT. Amino acids: CASTPRQGAKTEAFF.

This clonotype was counted only a few times. In nucleotides, the CDR3 is TGCGCCAGCAGCCCTCTCGGGGGGAGCTACACCTTC. This sequence encodes CASSPLGGSYTF. This chain connects TRBV5-1 to TRBJ1-2, with a tentative D call TRBD1 (5 bases). The CDR3 contains 12 residues. Per germline, CDR1 SGHRS and CDR2 YFSETQ. V gave up 4 bases and J gave up 9 bases, with 13 bases separating them.

This clonotype has at least ten counts. Its ends do not fully match the called genes, so a read error is possible. The chain combines TRBV3-1 with TRBJ1-6; a weak D match, TRBD1 (5 bases). CDR1 is LGHDT, CDR2 YNNKEL, per germline (reference sequence). The length of the CDR3 is 12 residues. The CDR3 DNA sequence: TGTGCCAGCAGCTTCACGCAGCGGGACCTAAACTTT. This encodes CASSFTQRDLNF.

At least ten counts were recorded for this clonotype. The V gene is TRBV12-3 or TRBV12-4, the J gene TRBJ1-2; D uncertain. Between the trimmed V and J ends, which lost 1 base and 4 bases, there was a span of 10 bases. The CDR3 has 14 residues. CDR3 sequence (DNA): TGTGCCAGCAGTTTAGAGTACGGCGTCTATGGCTACACCTTC. Translation: CASSLEYGVYGYTF.

The chain employs TRBV5-1 and TRBJ2-5; 12 bases align to TRBD2. This CDR3 has 15 residues. The V and J ends lost 0 bases and 3 bases, in that order; junction bases with no gene match: 0. Germline V gene data show CDR1 as SGHRS and CDR2 as YFSETQ. CDR3 sequence (DNA): TGCGCCAGCAGCTTGGCTAGCGGGGGGGAAGAGACCCAGTACTTC. This codes for CASSLASGGEETQYF. Using reference TRBV5-1 and TRBJ2-5 for the parts outside the CDR3, the full variable domain is KAGVTQTPRYLIKTRGQQVTLSCSPISGHRSVSWYQQTPGQGLQFLFEYFSETQRNKGNFPGRFSGRQFSNSRSEMNVSTLELGDSALYLCASSLASGGEETQYFGPGTRLLVL.

Remarks on this clonotype: An end of the junction differs from the germline gene, which may be a read error. V usage is TRBV15 and J usage is TRBJ2-4, with 7 positions matching TRBD1. In germline, CDR1 is LNHNV, CDR2 YYDKDF (reference sequence). This CDR3 spans 13 amino acids. The CDR3: CATSRDTGAPHAF. The CDR3 DNA follows: TGTGCCACCAGCAGGGACACAGGGGCCCCTCACGCCTTC.

V gene TRBV7-9 combines with J gene TRBJ1-1, with D perhaps matching TRBD1 (5 bases). Deletions cut 9 bases from V and 0 bases from J, with 20 bases between. The V gene's germline CDR1 is SEHNR and CDR2 FQNEAQ (reference sequence). The CDR3 covers 16 residues. In nucleotides, the CDR3 is TGTGCCAGGGGAGGGAGGACACCAATGATGAACACTGAAGCTTTCTTT. This translates into CARGGRTPMMNTEAFF.

The chain is built from TRBV18 and TRBJ2-7; possible D gene TRBD2, 6 bases. CDR3 length equals 16 residues. In germline, CDR1 is KGHSH, CDR2 LQKENI. V was cut by 3 bases and J by 2 bases, with 17 bases left in between. CDR3: CASSPPSGGVAYEQYF. The CDR3 nucleotides are TGTGCCAGCTCACCTCCTTCTGGAGGGGTGGCCTACGAGCAGTACTTC.

The rearrangement joins TRBV28 to TRBJ2-5; 9 bases agree with TRBD1. V lost 7 bases, J lost 3 bases, and 6 bases stayed unmatched. Germline V gives CDR1 MDHEN, CDR2 SYDVKM. The CDR3 runs 14 residues. CDR3 in DNA: TGTGCCAGCATATCCACAGGGGGCAAAGAGACCCAGTACTTC. This sequence encodes CASISTGGKETQYF.

CDR3 DNA: TGTGCCAGCAGCTTAGCACTCTCGGAAGAGACCCAGTACTTC. Its protein product is CASSLALSEETQYF. J is TRBJ2-5 and V is TRBV7-2; D remains unclear. Trimming left V 0 bases short and J 3 bases short, with 8 bases between. The CDR3 has 14 residues. Looked up from germline, CDR1 is SGHTA and CDR2 is FQGNSA. Filled out from reference TRBV7-2 and TRBJ2-5, the complete variable domain reads GAGVSQSPSNKVTEKGKDVELRCDPISGHTALYWYRQSLGQGLEFLIYFQGNSAPDKSGLPSDRFSAERTGGSVSTLTIQRTQQEDSAVYLCASSLALSEETQYFGPGTRLLVL.

A single count supports this clonotype. The J gene is TRBJ2-6, the V gene TRBV12-3 or TRBV12-4, with D perhaps matching TRBD1 or TRBD2 (5 bases each). V lost 3 bases, J lost 2 bases, and 8 bases lay in between. The CDR3 loop spans 15 amino acids. The CDR3 loop reads CASSLRGAGANVLTF. As DNA, the CDR3 is TGTGCCAGCAGTTTGAGAGGGGCTGGGGCCAACGTCCTGACTTTC.

This clonotype occurred many times. The chain employs TRBV12-3 or TRBV12-4 and TRBJ1-2; D not certain. The V end was cut by 6 bases, the J end by 4 bases, with 6 bases between. This CDR3 contains 11 residues. The chain's CDR3 is CASSLGYGYTF. The CDR3 coding sequence is TGTGCCAGCAGCCTCGGCTATGGCTACACCTTC.